This TCR beta chain was identified in a study of technical replicates of blood from four donors (dated by TCRdb to 2016 to 2017). Concerning this clone: Its antigen target is currently unknown. Nothing much larger sits one base from this clone, and base qualities are not available.

The germline V gene gives CDR1 as MNHEY and CDR2 as SVGAGI. Germline trimming amounts to 10 bases on V and 7 bases on J, with 6 as the count of junction bases outside the gene matches. The CDR3 measures 12 amino acids from cysteine to phenylalanine. The retained sequence is limited to the CDR3, 36 bases, with the frame set at the first base. Receptor amplification or capture employed the immunoSEQ multiplex PCR assay. Imported from immuneACCESS, the table was reduced by TCRdb to in-frame sequences with V and J called. These copies leave out some clones; in studies compared against another copy, an unresolved V gene accounts for under half, and the cause of the remainder is not known. The sample table records fewer than 100,000 clones; 70% to 90% of these occur just once. The ten largest make up about 0.38% of the sample.

What was sequenced was T cells isolated from PBMCs. The chain uses TRBV6-5 and TRBJ1-2; a stretch of 10 junction bases matches TRBD1. This TCR was recovered from a human donor in good health. CDR3 sequence: CAIRQGAGGYTF. The bases are TGTGCCATTCGACAGGGGGCTGGTGGCTACACCTTC.